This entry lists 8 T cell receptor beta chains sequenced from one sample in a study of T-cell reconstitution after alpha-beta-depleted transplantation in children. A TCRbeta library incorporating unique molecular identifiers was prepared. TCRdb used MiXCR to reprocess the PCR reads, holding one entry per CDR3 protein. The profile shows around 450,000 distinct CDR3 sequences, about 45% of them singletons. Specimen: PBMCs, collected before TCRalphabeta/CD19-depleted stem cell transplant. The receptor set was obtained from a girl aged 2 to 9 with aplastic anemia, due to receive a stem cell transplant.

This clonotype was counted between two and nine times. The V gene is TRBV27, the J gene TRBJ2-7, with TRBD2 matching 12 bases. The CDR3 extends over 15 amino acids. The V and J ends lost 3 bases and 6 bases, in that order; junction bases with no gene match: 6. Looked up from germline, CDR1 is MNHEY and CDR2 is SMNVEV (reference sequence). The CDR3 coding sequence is TGTGCCAGCAGTTTCCGGGGACTAGCGGGCGCCGAGCAGTACTTC. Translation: CASSFRGLAGAEQYF.

The CDR3 DNA reads as TGCAGTGCTAGAACTACCGGGACTCCCTGGGGCGAGCAGTACTTC. Protein: CSARTTGTPWGEQYF. V and J are TRBV20-1 and TRBJ2-7; a possible D gene is TRBD2 (6 bases). There are 15 residues in the CDR3. V was cut by 2 bases and J by 6 bases, with 20 bases left in between. Germline V gene data show CDR1 as DFQATT and CDR2 as SNEGSKA (reference sequence).

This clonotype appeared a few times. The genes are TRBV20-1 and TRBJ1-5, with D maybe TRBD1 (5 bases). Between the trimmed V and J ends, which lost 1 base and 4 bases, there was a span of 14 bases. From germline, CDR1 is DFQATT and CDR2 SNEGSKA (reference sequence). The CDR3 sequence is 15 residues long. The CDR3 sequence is CSARAQGIWNQPQHF. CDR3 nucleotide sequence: TGCAGTGCTAGAGCCCAGGGTATTTGGAATCAGCCCCAGCATTTT.

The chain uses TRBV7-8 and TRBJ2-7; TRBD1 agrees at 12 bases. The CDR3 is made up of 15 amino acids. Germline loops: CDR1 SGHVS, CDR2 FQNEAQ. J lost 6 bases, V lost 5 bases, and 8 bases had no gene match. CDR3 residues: CASSQLGTGGFEQYF. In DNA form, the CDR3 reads TGTGCCAGCAGCCAACTCGGGACAGGGGGCTTCGAGCAGTACTTC. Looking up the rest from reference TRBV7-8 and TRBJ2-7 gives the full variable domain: GAGVSQSPRYKVAKRGQDVALRCDPISGHVSLFWYQQALGQGPEFLTYFQNEAQLDKSGLPSDRFFAERPEGSVSTLKIQRTQQEDSAVYLCASSQLGTGGFEQYFGPGTRLTVT.

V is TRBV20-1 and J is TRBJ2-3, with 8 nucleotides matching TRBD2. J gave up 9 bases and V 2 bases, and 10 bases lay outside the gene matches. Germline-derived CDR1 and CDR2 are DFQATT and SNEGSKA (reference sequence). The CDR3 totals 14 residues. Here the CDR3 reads CSARHSGTGGTQYF. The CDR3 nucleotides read TGCAGTGCTAGACATAGCGGGACCGGGGGGACGCAGTATTTT.

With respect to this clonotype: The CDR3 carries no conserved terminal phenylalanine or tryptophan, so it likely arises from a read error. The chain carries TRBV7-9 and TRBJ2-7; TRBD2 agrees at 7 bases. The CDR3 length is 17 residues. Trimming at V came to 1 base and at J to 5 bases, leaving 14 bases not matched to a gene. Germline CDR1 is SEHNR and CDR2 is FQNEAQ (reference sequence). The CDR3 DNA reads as TGTGCCAGCAGCTTAGAAAAGCGGGAAACCCTTCGAGACGAGCAGTACTCC. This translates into CASSLEKRETLRDEQYS.

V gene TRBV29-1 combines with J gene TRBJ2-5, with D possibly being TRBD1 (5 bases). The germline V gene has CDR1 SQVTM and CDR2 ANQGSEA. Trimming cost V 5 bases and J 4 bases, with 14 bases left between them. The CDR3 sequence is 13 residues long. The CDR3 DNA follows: TGCAGCGTTTCAGGCAGGGCTTCAGAGACCCAGTACTTC. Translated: CSVSGRASETQYF. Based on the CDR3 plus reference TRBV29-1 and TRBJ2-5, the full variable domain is SAVISQKPSRDICQRGTSLTIQCQVDSQVTMMFWYRQQPGQSLTLIATANQGSEATYESGFVIDKFPISRPNLTFSTLTVSNMSPEDSSIYLCSVSGRASETQYFGPGTRLLVL.

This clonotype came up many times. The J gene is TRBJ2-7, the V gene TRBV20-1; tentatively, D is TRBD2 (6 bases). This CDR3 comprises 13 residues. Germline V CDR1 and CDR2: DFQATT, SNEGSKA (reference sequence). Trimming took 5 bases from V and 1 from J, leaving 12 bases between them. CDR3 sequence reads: CSAGFGTSYEQYF. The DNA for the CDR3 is TGCAGTGCTGGGTTTGGGACTTCCTACGAGCAGTACTTC.